One and the same sample provided the 26 T cell receptor beta chains below, sequenced in a study of Graves' ophthalmopathy and Graves' hyperthyroidism. Researchers took RNA transcripts and amplified TCR beta CDR3 regions from them. HTBI primers were employed in first-round RT-PCR, then a second-round multiplex PCR followed. TCRdb re-derived calls from the multiplex PCR reads in MiXCR, one entry per CDR3 protein. This sample yields 200,000 to 250,000 distinct CDR3 sequences, of which under 30% are seen a single time; 9.1% belongs to the top ten. The sequencing input was peripheral blood. The receptors derive from a man aged 45 to 65 with Graves' ophthalmopathy.

This chain connects TRBV12-3 or TRBV12-4 to TRBJ1-1; 10 nucleotides line up with TRBD1. The V gene end was trimmed by 1 base and the J gene end by 1 base; junction bases not matched to a gene: 3. This CDR3 spans 16 amino acids. The CDR3 DNA is TGTGCCAGCAGTTTAGGACAGGGGGCCCCGAACACTGAAGCTTTCTTT. Its translation: CASSLGQGAPNTEAFF.

The sample holds many counts of this clonotype. The junction does not match germline at one end; this may be a read error. The V and J genes are TRBV11-2 and TRBJ2-7; D is perhaps TRBD1 (5 bases). The CDR3 loop spans 12 amino acids. Germline CDR1 SGHAT, CDR2 FQNNGV. CDR3 in DNA: TGTGCCAGCAGCCTAGACAGCTACGAGCAGTACTTC. It encodes CASSLDSYEQYF.

This clonotype was observed many times. The chain is built from TRBV5-4 and TRBJ2-7, with D possibly TRBD1 on 6 matching bases. Trimming shortened V by 4 bases and J by 3 bases, and 17 bases separated the two germline ends. The CDR3 consists of 15 residues. Germline V gene sequence: CDR1 SGHNT, CDR2 YYREEE (reference sequence). CDR3 sequence: CASSALNRDHYEQYF. In nucleotides, the CDR3 is TGTGCCAGCAGCGCCTTAAACAGGGACCACTACGAGCAGTACTTC.

This clonotype was observed many times. This rearrangement joins TRBV29-1 to TRBJ2-5; TRBD2 aligns across 9 bases. The junction had 10 bases not matched to a gene; V was cut back by 3 bases and J by 5 bases. The CDR3 length is 15 residues. Germline V gives CDR1 SQVTM, CDR2 ANQGSEA. Here the CDR3 reads CSVEGLAGFFETQYF. DNA of the CDR3: TGCAGCGTTGAGGGTCTAGCGGGATTTTTTGAGACCCAGTACTTC.

The CDR3 DNA reads TGTGCCAGCGGAGAAAACTATGGCTACACCTTC. Translation: CASGENYGYTF. The chain employs TRBV12-3 or TRBV12-4 and TRBJ1-2; unclear D gene. Trimming shortened V by 8 bases and J by 2 bases, and 6 bases separated the two germline ends. The length of the CDR3 is 11 residues.

In this sample, this clonotype turned up many times. The chain links TRBV7-2 to TRBJ1-6; D is undetermined. The CDR3 consists of 15 residues. CDR1 SGHTA and CDR2 FQGNSA come from the germline V gene. V shed 2 bases and J shed 6 bases, with 11 bases lying between them. The DNA of the CDR3 is TGTGCCAGCAGCTTAAAGACCCGGGTTAATTCACCCCTCCACTTT. Translated: CASSLKTRVNSPLHF.

At least ten counts were recorded for this clonotype. The chain joins TRBV6-2 or TRBV6-3 to TRBJ1-5, with D perhaps TRBD1 (5 bases). Looked up from germline, CDR1 is MNHEY and CDR2 is SVGEGT. Deletions cut 2 bases from V and 5 bases from J, with 10 bases between. The CDR3 has 14 residues. The CDR3, as DNA: TGTGCCAGCAGTTACCCAGGGACTCATCAGCCCCAGCATTTT. Translated: CASSYPGTHQPQHF.

This clonotype came up many times. An end of the junction differs from the germline gene, which may be a read error. The CDR3 region has the DNA TGTGCCAGCAGTCCCCAACAGGGTGGGTATGGCTGCACCTTC. This codes for CASSPQQGGYGCTF. The chain joins TRBV6-5 to TRBJ1-2, with D tentatively TRBD1 (6 bases). The germline gives CDR1 MNHEY, CDR2 SVGAGI. The CDR3 runs 14 residues.

The V and J genes are TRBV25-1 and TRBJ1-1; TRBD1 matches at 7 bases. Germline V gene sequence: CDR1 MGHDK, CDR2 SYGVNS. This CDR3 comprises 13 residues. Trimming cost V 6 bases and J 7 bases; bases outside gene matches: 8. The CDR3 DNA reads TGTGCCAGCAGAGAGGGGGCACAAATTGAAGCTTTCTTT. This encodes CASREGAQIEAFF. The entire variable domain, with the rest obtained from reference TRBV25-1 and TRBJ1-1, is as follows: EADIYQTPRYLVIGTGKKITLECSQTMGHDKMYWYQQDPGMELHLIHYSYGVNSTEKGDLSSESTVSRIRTEHFPLTLESARPSHTSQYLCASREGAQIEAFFGQGTRLTVV.

This clonotype was counted many times. The chain couples TRBV29-1 to TRBJ2-7; TRBD1 agrees at 8 bases. CDR1 and CDR2 from the germline V gene are SQVTM and ANQGSEA. CDR3 size: 13 residues. The V gene end was trimmed by 7 bases and the J gene end by 6 bases; junction bases not matched to a gene: 11. The chain's CDR3 is CSAKDPRGLEQYF. CDR3 DNA: TGCAGCGCCAAAGATCCCAGGGGGCTCGAGCAGTACTTC.

This clonotype has a count of ten or more. The junction shows a germline mismatch at one end, possibly a read error. The rearrangement links TRBV30 to TRBJ2-5, with 9 bases aligning to TRBD1. Looked up from germline, CDR1 is GTSNPN and CDR2 is SVGIG (reference sequence). CDR3 length: 13 residues. The CDR3 is CAFDRGAQEAQYF. The CDR3 DNA is TGTGCCTTCGACAGGGGGGCCCAAGAGGCCCAGTACTTC.

This clonotype was recorded at least ten times. This sequence joins TRBV19 and TRBJ2-5; possible D gene TRBD1, 6 bases. The CDR3 runs to 13 residues. V lost 7 bases, J lost 0 bases, and 9 bases lay in between. Germline values: CDR1 LNHDA, CDR2 SQIVND (reference sequence). In DNA, the CDR3 is TGTGCCAGTAACACAGGGAACCAAGAGACCCAGTACTTC. It specifies CASNTGNQETQYF.

This clonotype was seen many times. The chain carries TRBV4-3 and TRBJ2-5; D uncertain. The CDR3 is 12 amino acids. Germline loops: CDR1 LGHNA, CDR2 YSLEER. V dropped 0 bases and J dropped 4 bases, with 3 bases sitting between them. For the CDR3, the DNA is TGCGCCAGCAGCCAAGAAGGAGAGACCCAGTACTTC. Protein product: CASSQEGETQYF.

This rearrangement joins TRBV6-2 or TRBV6-3 to TRBJ2-5, with TRBD2 matching over 11 bases. J gave up 5 bases and V 0 bases, and 14 bases lay outside the gene matches. The germline CDR1 and CDR2 sequences are MNHEY and SVGEGT. CDR3 length: 19 residues. For the CDR3, the DNA is TGTGCCAGCAGTTACTCTGGGGTAGCGGGAGGGCCCTCTACCGAGACCCAGTACTTC. Protein: CASSYSGVAGGPSTETQYF.

This clonotype has ten or more counts. The V gene is TRBV11-2, the J gene TRBJ2-5, with 10 nucleotides matching TRBD2. CDR1 is SGHAT, CDR2 FQNNGV, per germline. With 1 base clipped from V and 5 bases from J, the junction kept 7 bases outside the gene matches. The CDR3 totals 16 residues. The CDR3 sequence is CASSLALLAGVETQYF. The DNA for the CDR3 is TGTGCCAGCAGCTTAGCTCTCCTAGCGGGAGTGGAGACCCAGTACTTC.

The chain carries TRBV19 and TRBJ1-5; 10 bases align to TRBD1. This CDR3 has 16 residues. Germline loops: CDR1 LNHDA, CDR2 SQIVND (reference sequence). J was trimmed by 7 bases and V by 5 bases; bases with no gene match: 11. CDR3 amino acids: CASSPETGGWGQPQHF. In DNA form, the CDR3 reads TGTGCCAGTAGTCCTGAGACAGGGGGCTGGGGGCAGCCCCAGCATTTT.

This clonotype was found many times. The rearrangement uses TRBV28 and TRBJ1-1, with D tentatively TRBD1 (6 bases). Looked up from germline, CDR1 is MDHEN and CDR2 is SYDVKM. The CDR3 is made up of 13 amino acids. V lost 4 bases to trimming and J lost 8 bases, with 14 bases between them. The CDR3: CASSYKQGIEAFF. As DNA, the CDR3 is TGTGCCAGCAGTTACAAACAGGGTATCGAAGCTTTCTTT.

There are many counts of this clonotype. The chain combines TRBV6-5 with TRBJ1-1, with 10 bases lining up with TRBD1. In germline, CDR1 is MNHEY, CDR2 SVGAGI. V shed 5 bases, J shed 5 bases, and the junction held 8 bases outside the gene matches. The CDR3 consists of 15 residues. CDR3 sequence reads: CASSLTGQGWTEAFF. Written as DNA, the CDR3 is TGTGCCAGCAGTCTGACGGGACAGGGGTGGACTGAAGCTTTCTTT.

This clonotype was seen ten or more times. The chain links TRBV19 to TRBJ2-2, with 8 bases that match TRBD1. Per germline, CDR1 LNHDA and CDR2 SQIVND (reference sequence). This CDR3 comprises 14 residues. Germline trimming cut 6 bases from V and 1 base from J; bases unmatched to any gene: 1. CDR3 residues: CASRGQVNTGELFF. CDR3 sequence (DNA): TGTGCCAGTAGGGGACAGGTGAACACCGGGGAGCTGTTTTTT. Variable domain in full (rest from reference TRBV19 and TRBJ2-2): DGGITQSPKYLFRKEGQNVTLSCEQNLNHDAMYWYRQDPGQGLRLIYYSQIVNDFQKGDIAEGYSVSREKKESFPLTVTSAQKNPTAFYLCASRGQVNTGELFFGEGSRLTVL.

This clonotype was counted ten times or more. The V gene is TRBV7-9, the J gene TRBJ2-2; D perhaps matches TRBD2 (6 bases). Germline assignment: CDR1 SEHNR and CDR2 FQNEAQ (reference sequence). The CDR3 is 16 amino acids. Trimming removed 2 bases from V and 7 bases from J, with 17 bases in between. CDR3 nucleotides: TGTGCCAGCAGCTTATGGTCGGGAGCGGCTGACGGGGAGCTGTTTTTT. Encoded protein: CASSLWSGAADGELFF.

This clonotype has at least ten counts. V gene TRBV4-1 combines with J gene TRBJ2-7; D perhaps matches TRBD2 (5 bases). V lost 6 bases to trimming and J lost 5 bases, with 17 bases between them. The germline gives CDR1 MGHRA, CDR2 YSYEKL. The CDR3 consists of 14 residues. The CDR3 sequence: CASRAERGFNEQYF. Written as DNA, the CDR3 is TGCGCCAGCAGAGCGGAGAGAGGGTTCAACGAGCAGTACTTC.

The rearrangement uses TRBV27 and TRBJ2-5; D unresolved. This CDR3 has 13 residues. Germline V lookup: CDR1 MNHEY, CDR2 SMNVEV (reference sequence). Trimming cost V 8 bases and J 1 base, with 11 bases left between them. The CDR3 sequence: CASGVGSQETQYF. The DNA of the CDR3 is TGTGCCAGCGGGGTAGGGTCCCAAGAGACCCAGTACTTC.

This clonotype was counted many times. V and J are TRBV27 and TRBJ2-7; 7 bases align to TRBD1. There are 15 residues in the CDR3. CDR1 is MNHEY, CDR2 SMNVEV, per germline (reference sequence). V dropped 6 bases and J dropped 0; count of bases not matched to a gene: 8. The CDR3 is CASSRQGGSSYEQYF. In DNA form, the CDR3 reads TGTGCCAGCAGCCGACAGGGTGGGAGCTCCTACGAGCAGTACTTC.

This chain connects TRBV28 to TRBJ2-7; 8 bases agree with TRBD2. Germline V lookup: CDR1 MDHEN, CDR2 SYDVKM. CDR3 length: 19 residues. The junction had 17 bases not matched to a gene; V was cut back by 3 bases and J by 1 base. The CDR3 loop reads CASSLEYLSGRVGSYEQYF. The CDR3 coding sequence is TGTGCCAGCAGTTTGGAGTATCTGAGCGGGAGAGTTGGGTCCTACGAGCAGTACTTC. Drawing the rest from reference TRBV28 and TRBJ2-7, the complete variable domain is DVKVTQSSRYLVKRTGEKVFLECVQDMDHENMFWYRQDPGLGLRLIYFSYDVKMKEKGDIPEGYSVSREKKERFSLILESASTNQTSMYLCASSLEYLSGRVGSYEQYFGPGTRLTVT.

This clonotype was observed at least ten times. J is TRBJ2-5 and V is TRBV12-3 or TRBV12-4, with D possibly matching TRBD2 (6 bases). Trimming stripped 9 bases from V and 2 bases from J, with 16 bases between. The CDR3 has 14 residues. CDR3 bases: TGTGCCAGTTCTATTAGCGGTCCTCAAGAGACCCAGTACTTC. Translation gives CASSISGPQETQYF.

This clonotype was recorded many times. The chain links TRBV29-1 to TRBJ2-5; 8 nucleotides line up with TRBD2. CDR3 length equals 13 residues. Losses at the gene ends were 7 bases for V and 5 bases for J; bases not matched to a gene: 9. Germline V lookup: CDR1 SQVTM, CDR2 ANQGSEA. In DNA, the CDR3 is TGCAGCGCCCGGTCGGGAGGGCGGGAGACCCAGTACTTC. Its protein product is CSARSGGRETQYF.